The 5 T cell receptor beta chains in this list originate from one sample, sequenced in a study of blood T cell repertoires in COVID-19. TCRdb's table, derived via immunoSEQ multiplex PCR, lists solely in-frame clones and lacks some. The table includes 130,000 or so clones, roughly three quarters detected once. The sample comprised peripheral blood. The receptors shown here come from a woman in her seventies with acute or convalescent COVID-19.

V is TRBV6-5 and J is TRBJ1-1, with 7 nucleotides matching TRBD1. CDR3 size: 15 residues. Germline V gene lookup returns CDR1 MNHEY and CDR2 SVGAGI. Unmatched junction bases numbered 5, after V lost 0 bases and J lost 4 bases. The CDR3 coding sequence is TGTGCCAGCAGTTACTCAGGGGGCTTGGGCACTGAAGCTTTCTTT. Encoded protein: CASSYSGGLGTEAFF.

CDR3 sequence (DNA): TGCGCCAGCAGCTTGAATGTAGCGGGCTTATCCTACGAGCAGTACTTC. This sequence encodes CASSLNVAGLSYEQYF. V usage is TRBV5-1 and J usage is TRBJ2-7; 7 bases line up with TRBD2. This CDR3 has 16 amino acids. With 1 base clipped from V and 1 base from J, the junction kept 8 bases outside the gene matches. Germline CDR1 reads SGHRS; CDR2 reads YFSETQ.

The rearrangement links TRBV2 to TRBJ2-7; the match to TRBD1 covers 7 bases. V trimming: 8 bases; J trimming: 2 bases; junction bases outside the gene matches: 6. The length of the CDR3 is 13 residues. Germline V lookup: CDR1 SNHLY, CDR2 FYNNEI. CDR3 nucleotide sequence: TGTGCCAGCTTGGGGACAGAGACCTACGAGCAGTACTTC. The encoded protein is CASLGTETYEQYF.

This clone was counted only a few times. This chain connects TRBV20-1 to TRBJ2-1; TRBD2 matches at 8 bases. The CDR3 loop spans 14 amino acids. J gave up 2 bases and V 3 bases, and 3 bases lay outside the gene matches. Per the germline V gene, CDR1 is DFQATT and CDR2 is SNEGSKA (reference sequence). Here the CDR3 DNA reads TGCAGTGCTAGTACTAGCGGAACCTACAATGAGCAGTTCTTC. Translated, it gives CSASTSGTYNEQFF.

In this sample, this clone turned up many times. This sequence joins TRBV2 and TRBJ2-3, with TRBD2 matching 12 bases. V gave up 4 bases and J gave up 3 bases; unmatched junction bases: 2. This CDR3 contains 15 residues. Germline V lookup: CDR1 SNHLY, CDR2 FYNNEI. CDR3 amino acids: CASSGLAGDTDTQYF. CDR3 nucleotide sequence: TGTGCCAGCAGTGGACTAGCGGGAGATACAGATACGCAGTATTTT.